The clone carrying this T cell receptor (beta chain) was seen just once. Antigen unknown. The data derive from a study of T cells in localized non-small cell lung cancer. General observations from the study: Among the tissues sampled, uninvolved adjacent lung had the highest T cell clonality, above tumor.

Libraries were prepared by immunoSEQ multiplex PCR; TCRdb keeps only in-frame clonotypes and omits some of them. The sample consists of 25,000 to 35,000 clones, about four fifths of them appearing once. The sample here was peripheral blood, taken before any cancer treatment. The sequence was collected from a male donor at least 60 years old with stage III squamous cell lung carcinoma.

CDR3 amino acids: CASTAWGNTIYF. The CDR3 DNA reads as TGTGCCAGCACCGCGTGGGGAAACACCATATATTTT. V is TRBV6-5 and J is TRBJ1-3; D is undetermined. V lost 7 bases, J lost 4 bases, and 8 bases lay in between. This CDR3 contains 12 residues. Germline V lookup: CDR1 MNHEY, CDR2 SVGAGI.